Presented here are 30 T cell receptor beta chains from one specimen sequenced in a study of graft-versus-host responses after intestinal transplantation (dated by TCRdb to the early 2020s). Library prep was done by the immunoSEQ multiplex PCR assay. TCRdb took over this immuneACCESS table, retaining in-frame rearrangements with V and J assigned. Such tables are incomplete; in checked studies, under half of the missing clones stem from an unresolved V gene, and the remainder is unexplained. Within this sample are approximately 50,000 clones, with about 87% of them counted one time only. The top ten hold approximately 1.6% of the sample. Sequencing used PBMCs, obtained 26 days after transplant. All receptors derive from a human patient who received an intestinal transplant, so some T cells may come from the graft donor.

This chain connects TRBV6-5 to TRBJ1-2; 7 positions agree with TRBD1. Germline V gene lookup returns CDR1 MNHEY and CDR2 SVGAGI. V lost 5 bases and J lost 4; bases outside the gene matches: 10. The CDR3 totals 15 residues. The CDR3: CASSPQGGYSYGYTF. As DNA, the CDR3 is TGTGCCAGCAGTCCCCAGGGGGGCTACAGCTATGGCTACACCTTC.

This clone has just a few counts. This chain connects TRBV6-4 to TRBJ1-6; D is unclear. This CDR3 has 13 amino acids. Trimming removed 0 bases at V and 7 bases at J, with 4 bases between. Germline CDR1 MRHNA, CDR2 SNTAGT. The CDR3 here is CASSDSTNSPLHF. The CDR3 bases are TGTGCCAGCAGTGACTCGACAAATTCACCCCTCCACTTT.

This rearrangement joins TRBV27 to TRBJ2-1, with 8 bases matching TRBD2. Germline V CDR1 and CDR2: MNHEY, SMNVEV (reference sequence). This CDR3 has 14 residues. V shed 3 bases, J shed 8 bases, and the junction held 6 bases outside the gene matches. CDR3 loop: CASSLGLGGDEQFF. The CDR3 DNA is TGTGCCAGCAGTTTGGGACTAGGGGGTGATGAGCAGTTCTTC.

The rearrangement uses TRBV4-1 and TRBJ2-1, with TRBD1 identical over 8 bases. The CDR3 loop spans 15 amino acids. The germline gives CDR1 MGHRA, CDR2 YSYEKL. Trimming took 1 base from V and 6 from J; bases not matched to a gene: 5. The CDR3 protein is CASSQGPGQANEQFF. The CDR3 nucleotides read TGCGCCAGCAGCCAAGGCCCGGGACAGGCCAATGAGCAGTTCTTC.

The chain recombines TRBV5-6 with TRBJ1-6; 7 bases match TRBD1. The V and J ends lost 0 bases and 5 bases, in that order; junction bases with no gene match: 5. Germline values: CDR1 SGHDT, CDR2 YYEEEE. This CDR3 is 16 amino acids long. The CDR3 DNA follows: TGTGCCAGCAGCTTGGACCGACAGGGAAATAATTCACCCCTCCACTTT. It is translated as CASSLDRQGNNSPLHF. The variable domain in full, completed from reference TRBV5-6 and TRBJ1-6, reads DAGVTQSPTHLIKTRGQQVTLRCSPKSGHDTVSWYQQALGQGPQFIFQYYEEEERQRGNFPDRFSGHQFPNYSSELNVNALLLGDSALYLCASSLDRQGNNSPLHFGNGTRLTVT.

V gene TRBV5-6 combines with J gene TRBJ2-1; TRBD2 matches 8 bases. CDR1 is SGHDT and CDR2 is YYEEEE in the germline V gene. CDR3 length equals 16 residues. V lost 4 bases to trimming and J lost 10 bases; unmatched junction nucleotides: 16. DNA for the CDR3: TGTGCCAGCAGCCCAAGACTAGCGTCACTTATAACGGAGCAGTTCTTC. Translating gives CASSPRLASLITEQFF.

The chain has TRBV27 and TRBJ2-2; D possibly corresponds to TRBD2 (6 bases). Germline values: CDR1 MNHEY, CDR2 SMNVEV (reference sequence). V lost 4 bases and J lost 6, with 9 bases in between. CDR3 length equals 13 residues. The CDR3 nucleotides are TGTGCCAGCAGTTCCGGGGGAGCCGGGGAGCTGTTTTTT. Translating it yields CASSSGGAGELFF.

The chain recombines TRBV7-2 with TRBJ2-1; 7 bases match TRBD2. V trimming: 1 base; J trimming: 7 bases; junction bases outside the gene matches: 7. The CDR3 consists of 15 residues. Germline V gene data show CDR1 as SGHTA and CDR2 as FQGNSA. The CDR3 reads CASSLGGRARNEQFF. The CDR3 region has the DNA TGTGCCAGCAGCTTAGGAGGGAGGGCCAGGAATGAGCAGTTCTTC.

The V gene is TRBV4-1, the J gene TRBJ1-5, with D perhaps matching TRBD1 (5 bases). Germline lookup yields CDR1 MGHRA and CDR2 YSYEKL. This CDR3 contains 17 residues. The V gene lost 0 bases and the J gene lost 3 bases, with 15 bases spanning the gap. CDR3 nucleotide sequence: TGCGCCAGCAGCCAAGACAGGGTAATAAGTAACAATCAGCCCCAGCATTTT. As protein: CASSQDRVISNNQPQHF.

The chain has TRBV5-1 and TRBJ1-5; D is perhaps TRBD1 (6 bases). The V gene's germline CDR1 is SGHRS and CDR2 YFSETQ. The length of the CDR3 is 14 residues. Trimming cost V 4 bases and J 3 bases, with 11 bases left between them. CDR3 coding DNA: TGCGCCAGCAGCCCTACAGGGCCCAATCAGCCCCAGCATTTT. As protein: CASSPTGPNQPQHF.

The J gene is TRBJ1-2, the V gene TRBV7-2; TRBD1 matches at 8 bases. Looked up from germline, CDR1 is SGHTA and CDR2 is FQGNSA. The CDR3 is made up of 14 amino acids. Unmatched junction bases numbered 8, after V lost 5 bases and J lost 6 bases. CDR3 sequence (DNA): TGTGCCAGCAGCCTAGGGACAGGCTCGCATGGCTACACCTTC. This gives the protein CASSLGTGSHGYTF.

The V call is TRBV27, the J call TRBJ2-5, with D unclear. V gave up 6 bases and J gave up 6 bases, with 5 bases separating them. The CDR3 is 10 amino acids. CDR1 MNHEY and CDR2 SMNVEV come from the germline V gene (reference sequence). CDR3 sequence: CASSPKTQYF. CDR3 in DNA: TGTGCCAGCAGCCCCAAGACCCAGTACTTC.

This clone has just one count. The V and J genes are TRBV5-4 and TRBJ1-2, with TRBD1 matching 8 bases. CDR1 and CDR2 (germline): SGHNT, YYREEE (reference sequence). Trimming took 3 bases from V and 8 from J; bases not matched to a gene: 3. The CDR3 is 12 amino acids. CDR3 amino acids: CASSSDRGGYTF. In DNA form, the CDR3 reads TGTGCCAGCAGCTCCGACAGGGGCGGCTACACCTTC.

The chain is built from TRBV6-1 and TRBJ2-3; D is ambiguous. V was cut by 8 bases and J by 7 bases, with 16 bases left in between. Germline CDR1 reads MNHNS; CDR2 reads SASEGT. CDR3 length: 13 residues. In DNA, the CDR3 is TGTGCCAGCGTATTACAGAGTCTAAATACGCAGTATTTT. This gives the protein CASVLQSLNTQYF.

This chain's CDR3 is CASGEQGPWNEQFF. The CDR3 region has the DNA TGCGCCAGTGGGGAACAGGGGCCGTGGAATGAGCAGTTCTTC. The gene calls are TRBV10-1 and TRBJ2-1, with 7 bases matching TRBD1. This CDR3 has 14 amino acids. Germline V gives CDR1 WNHNN, CDR2 SYGVQD (reference sequence). V lost 9 bases and J lost 7; bases outside the gene matches: 12.

This chain links TRBV18 with TRBJ1-2; TRBD1 agrees at 7 bases. Looked up from germline, CDR1 is KGHSH and CDR2 is LQKENI. The CDR3 extends over 13 amino acids. The J segment lost 5 bases and the V segment lost 3 bases, leaving 3 bases of the junction unmatched. This chain's CDR3 is CASSPGTVYGYTF. CDR3 coding DNA: TGTGCCAGCTCACCCGGGACAGTATATGGCTACACCTTC.

The genes are TRBV7-6 and TRBJ2-6, with D possibly matching TRBD1 (5 bases). Germline values: CDR1 SGHVS, CDR2 FNYEAQ. V lost 1 base to trimming and J lost 2 bases, with 12 bases between them. This CDR3 is built from 17 residues. The CDR3 reads CASSLGVVGPGANVLTF. The DNA for the CDR3 is TGTGCCAGCAGCTTAGGCGTAGTGGGGCCTGGGGCCAACGTCCTGACTTTC.

The genes are TRBV30 and TRBJ2-7, with 8 positions matching TRBD2. J lost 5 bases, V lost 2 bases, and 14 bases had no gene match. The CDR3 consists of 16 residues. CDR1 is GTSNPN, CDR2 SVGIG, per germline (reference sequence). The CDR3 here is CAWSSRPGAGVNEQYF. Here the CDR3 DNA reads TGTGCCTGGAGTTCCCGCCCAGGAGCGGGAGTCAACGAGCAGTACTTC.

This chain uses TRBV7-9 with TRBJ1-6; maybe TRBD1 (6 bases). V dropped 4 bases and J dropped 9 bases, with 16 bases sitting between them. Germline CDR1 SEHNR, CDR2 FQNEAQ (reference sequence). The CDR3 extends over 15 amino acids. CDR3 sequence: CASSSSGASISPLHF. CDR3 sequence (DNA): TGTGCCAGCAGCTCCTCAGGGGCTAGCATTTCACCCCTCCACTTT.

This chain connects TRBV7-2 to TRBJ2-2; TRBD2 matches 8 bases. CDR3 length equals 17 residues. Germline trimming cut 1 base from V and 5 bases from J; bases unmatched to any gene: 9. CDR1 and CDR2 from the germline V gene are SGHTA and FQGNSA. DNA of the CDR3: TGTGCCAGCAGCTTAGTACCCCCCTTAGCGGGGACCGGGGAGCTGTTTTTT. Protein sequence: CASSLVPPLAGTGELFF.

The V and J genes are TRBV19 and TRBJ2-7; 7 positions agree with TRBD1. CDR1 and CDR2 (germline): LNHDA, SQIVND (reference sequence). V gave up 5 bases and J gave up 0 bases; unmatched junction bases: 4. CDR3 length: 14 residues. In DNA form, the CDR3 reads TGTGCCAGTAGTGCCGACAGGGACTCCTACGAGCAGTACTTC. The encoded protein is CASSADRDSYEQYF.

Remarks on this clone: One end of the junction does not line up with germline, which may come from a read error. V usage is TRBV7-7 and J usage is TRBJ2-3; 10 bases are shared with TRBD2. The germline gives CDR1 SSHAT, CDR2 FNYEAQ (reference sequence). This CDR3 comprises 14 residues. CDR3 bases: TGTGCTAGCAGCCCTAGCGGGGGTGCGGATACGCAGTATTTT. Its protein product is CASSPSGGADTQYF.

CDR3 sequence reads: CASSLIFEGSYGYTF. The CDR3 region has the DNA TGTGCCAGCAGTTTAATTTTTGAGGGCAGCTATGGCTACACCTTC. The J gene is TRBJ1-2, the V gene TRBV28, with D unclear. The V and J ends lost 2 bases and 4 bases respectively, with 14 bases between them. Germline loops: CDR1 MDHEN, CDR2 SYDVKM. The CDR3 sequence is 15 residues long.

The CDR3 nucleotides read TGTGCCAGCTCACCACCGACCGGGGGTGGCACAGATACGCAGTATTTT. Residues: CASSPPTGGGTDTQYF. This chain uses TRBV18 with TRBJ2-3; tentative D call: TRBD2 (6 bases). This CDR3 has 16 residues. Per germline, CDR1 KGHSH and CDR2 LQKENI. Trimming removed 0 bases at V and 1 base at J, with 11 bases between.

V gene TRBV5-4 combines with J gene TRBJ1-6; the D is unclear. Germline V gene lookup returns CDR1 SGHNT and CDR2 YYREEE (reference sequence). There are 15 residues in the CDR3. The CDR3 sequence is CATADFRRSNSPLHF. CDR3 in DNA: TGTGCTACAGCGGACTTTCGACGGTCAAATTCACCCCTCCACTTT.

This chain links TRBV27 with TRBJ2-6; weak D call: TRBD1 (6 bases). The CDR3 spans 16 residues. V lost 5 bases, J lost 4 bases, and 15 bases lay in between. Germline V gene lookup returns CDR1 MNHEY and CDR2 SMNVEV (reference sequence). DNA for the CDR3: TGTGCCAGCAGTCCAAACAGGGCGTCCGGGGCCAACGTCCTGACTTTC. Translation gives CASSPNRASGANVLTF.

The chain carries TRBV15 and TRBJ2-7, with TRBD1 matching over 8 bases. This CDR3 has 15 residues. V trimming: 1 base; J trimming: 3 bases; junction bases outside the gene matches: 5. Germline V gives CDR1 LNHNV, CDR2 YYDKDF (reference sequence). The CDR3 loop reads CATSRAGQGNYEQYF. CDR3 nucleotide sequence: TGTGCCACCAGCAGAGCAGGACAGGGTAACTACGAGCAGTACTTC.

This rearrangement joins TRBV27 to TRBJ2-7; D possibly corresponds to TRBD2 (5 bases). Germline V gene data show CDR1 as MNHEY and CDR2 as SMNVEV (reference sequence). This CDR3 is 13 amino acids long. The V and J ends lost 6 bases and 1 base respectively, with 10 bases between them. In nucleotides, the CDR3 is TGTGCCAGCAGAAGGACTGAATCCTACGAGCAGTACTTC. This translates into CASRRTESYEQYF.

The genes are TRBV19 and TRBJ1-2, with TRBD1 matching 8 bases. After removal of 7 bases from V and 1 base from J, the junction contained 5 bases not matched to a gene. CDR1 is LNHDA, CDR2 SQIVND, per germline (reference sequence). The CDR3 loop spans 14 amino acids. CDR3 nucleotide sequence: TGTGCCAGTAAGACGGACAGGGTTAACTATGGCTACACCTTC. Amino acid sequence: CASKTDRVNYGYTF.

The CDR3 protein is CASSHQMPRDSTGNEQFF. The CDR3, as DNA: TGTGCCAGCAGCCATCAGATGCCGCGGGATTCAACGGGGAATGAGCAGTTCTTC. The J gene is TRBJ2-1, the V gene TRBV4-2, with D possibly being TRBD2 (6 bases). V dropped 3 bases and J dropped 7 bases, with 25 bases sitting between them. The CDR3 totals 18 residues. Per the germline V gene, CDR1 is LGHNA and CDR2 is YNFKEQ.